This T cell receptor beta chain was obtained from a study of OX40 agonist ivuxolimab in advanced cancers. V was cut by 5 bases and J by 4 bases, with 16 bases left in between. The length of the CDR3 is 15 residues. Germline loops: CDR1 SGHKS, CDR2 YYEKEE (reference sequence). Sequencing used immunoSEQ multiplex PCR; TCRdb keeps in-frame clones, though not all of them. The data show around 53,000 clones, approximately 87% seen once. The sample holds a few counts of this clone. This receptor was identified in an adult with an advanced solid tumor such as melanoma, head and neck, liver or kidney cancer. This specimen consisted of CD4+ or CD8+ T cells sorted from blood, obtained in a trial of the OX40 agonist ivuxolimab. V usage is TRBV5-5 and J usage is TRBJ2-1, with D possibly being TRBD1 (5 bases). In nucleotides, the CDR3 is TGTGCCAGCAGTCTAGACAGCAGCCTATACAATGAGCAGTTCTTC. Protein sequence: CASSLDSSLYNEQFF.